The clone carrying this TCR beta chain appeared a few times. Its antigen is currently unknown. This sample is part of a study of coeliac disease. Background on the study: Refractory coeliac disease type I meant no gluten-free diet response for over 12 months.

Assay: immunoSEQ multiplex PCR; the TCRdb copy retains only in-frame clones and omits some. The sample contains fewer than 9,500 clones, about 64% of which appear only once. Study results and limitations: Published gliadin-specific TRB sequences appeared in about 50% of the 18 coeliac samples, 1 of 6 controls. Lower clonality than controls marked TRB and TRG repertoires from active celiac intraepithelial and lamina propria samples.

This CDR3 has 15 residues. The germline gives CDR1 LNHDA, CDR2 SQIVND (reference sequence). The trim removed 5 bases at V and 4 bases at J, leaving 8 bases unmatched. The chain combines TRBV19 with TRBJ2-3; 8 positions match TRBD2. The sample consisted of lamina propria lymphocytes from the gut. The source is a woman aged 55-70 years with celiac disease. As DNA, the CDR3 is TGTGCCAGTAGTGCCAGCGGGGGTCGGGCAGATACGCAGTATTTT. It encodes CASSASGGRADTQYF.